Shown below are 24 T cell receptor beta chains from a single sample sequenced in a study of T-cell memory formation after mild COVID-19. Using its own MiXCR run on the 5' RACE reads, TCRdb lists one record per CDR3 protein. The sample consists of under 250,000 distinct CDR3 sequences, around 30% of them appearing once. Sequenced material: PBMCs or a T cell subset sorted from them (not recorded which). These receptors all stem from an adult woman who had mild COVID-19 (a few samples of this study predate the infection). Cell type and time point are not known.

DNA for the CDR3: TGTGCCAGCAGCTTGGCCGTGGTAGAGGGCAATGAGCAGTTCTTC. This codes for CASSLAVVEGNEQFF. The gene calls are TRBV5-5 and TRBJ2-1; TRBD2 is a possible D gene (5 bases). There are 15 residues in the CDR3. V was shortened by 0 bases and J by 6 bases, with 13 bases between the two germline ends. Germline CDR1 and CDR2: SGHKS and YYEKEE (reference sequence).

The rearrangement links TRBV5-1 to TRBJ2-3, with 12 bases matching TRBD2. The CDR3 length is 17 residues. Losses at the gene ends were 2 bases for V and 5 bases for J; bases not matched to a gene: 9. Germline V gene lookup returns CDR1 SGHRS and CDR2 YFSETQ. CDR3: CASSFLMTSGRGDTQYF. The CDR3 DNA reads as TGCGCCAGCAGCTTCCTCATGACTAGCGGGAGAGGAGATACGCAGTATTTT.

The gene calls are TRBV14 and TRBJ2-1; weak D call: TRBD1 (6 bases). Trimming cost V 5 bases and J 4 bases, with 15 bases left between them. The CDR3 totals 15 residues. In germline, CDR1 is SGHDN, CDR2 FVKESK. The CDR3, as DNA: TGTGCCAGCAGCGTAAAACAGGGTCCGTACAATGAGCAGTTCTTC. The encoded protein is CASSVKQGPYNEQFF.

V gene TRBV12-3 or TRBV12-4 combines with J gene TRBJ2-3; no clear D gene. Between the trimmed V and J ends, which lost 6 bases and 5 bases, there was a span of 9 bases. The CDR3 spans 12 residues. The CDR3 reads CASRQSIDTQYF. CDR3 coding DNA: TGTGCCAGCAGGCAGTCAATAGATACGCAGTATTTT.

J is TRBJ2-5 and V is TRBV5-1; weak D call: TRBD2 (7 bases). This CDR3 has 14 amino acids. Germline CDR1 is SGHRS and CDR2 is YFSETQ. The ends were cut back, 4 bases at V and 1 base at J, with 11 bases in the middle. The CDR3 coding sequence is TGCGCCAGCAGCCGGGGGGCAGGCCAAGAGACCCAGTACTTC. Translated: CASSRGAGQETQYF.

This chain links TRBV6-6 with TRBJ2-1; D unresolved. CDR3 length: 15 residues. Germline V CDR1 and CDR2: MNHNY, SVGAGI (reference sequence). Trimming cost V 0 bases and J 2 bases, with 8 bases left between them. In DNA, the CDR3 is TGTGCCAGCAGTTACTCAGGCGAAACCTACAATGAGCAGTTCTTC. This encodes CASSYSGETYNEQFF.

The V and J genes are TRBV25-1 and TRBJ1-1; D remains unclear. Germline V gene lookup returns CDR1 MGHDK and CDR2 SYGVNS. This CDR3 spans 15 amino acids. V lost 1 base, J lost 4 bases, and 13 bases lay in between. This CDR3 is CASSESRRAGTEAFF. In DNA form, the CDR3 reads TGTGCCAGCAGTGAATCTCGGCGGGCGGGCACTGAAGCTTTCTTT.

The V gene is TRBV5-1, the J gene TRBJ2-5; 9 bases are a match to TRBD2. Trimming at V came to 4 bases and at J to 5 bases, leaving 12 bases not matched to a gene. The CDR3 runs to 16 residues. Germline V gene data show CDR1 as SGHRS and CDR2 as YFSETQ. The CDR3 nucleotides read TGCGCCAGCAGCCCAATTAGCGGGAGCGTTGGGGAGACCCAGTACTTC. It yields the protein CASSPISGSVGETQYF.

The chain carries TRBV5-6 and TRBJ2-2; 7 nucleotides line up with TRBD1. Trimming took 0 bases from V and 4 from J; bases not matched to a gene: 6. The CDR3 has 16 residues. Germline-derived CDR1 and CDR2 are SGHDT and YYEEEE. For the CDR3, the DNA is TGTGCCAGCAGCTTGGGAGAGACAGGGATCACCGGGGAGCTGTTTTTT. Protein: CASSLGETGITGELFF.

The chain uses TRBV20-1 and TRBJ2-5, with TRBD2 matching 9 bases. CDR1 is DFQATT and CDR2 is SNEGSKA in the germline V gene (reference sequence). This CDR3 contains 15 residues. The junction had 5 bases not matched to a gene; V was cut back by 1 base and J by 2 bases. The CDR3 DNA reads TGCAGTGCTAGAGGGTTGACTAGCGGACAAGAGACCCAGTACTTC. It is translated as CSARGLTSGQETQYF.

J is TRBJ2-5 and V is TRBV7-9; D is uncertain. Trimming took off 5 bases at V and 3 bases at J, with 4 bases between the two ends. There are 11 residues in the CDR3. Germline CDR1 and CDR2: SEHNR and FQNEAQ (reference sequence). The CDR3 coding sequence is TGTGCCAGCAGCCCTAAAGAGACCCAGTACTTC. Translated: CASSPKETQYF.

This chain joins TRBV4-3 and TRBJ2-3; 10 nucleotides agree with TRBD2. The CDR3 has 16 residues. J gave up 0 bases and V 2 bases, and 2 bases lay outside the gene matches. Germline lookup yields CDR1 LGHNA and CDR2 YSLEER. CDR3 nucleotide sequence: TGCGCCAGCAGCCAATCGGGACTAGCGAGCACAGATACGCAGTATTTT. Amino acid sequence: CASSQSGLASTDTQYF.

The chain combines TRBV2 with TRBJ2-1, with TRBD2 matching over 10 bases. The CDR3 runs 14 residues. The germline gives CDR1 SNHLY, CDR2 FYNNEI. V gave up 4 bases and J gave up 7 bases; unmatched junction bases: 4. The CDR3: CASSASGSTNEQFF. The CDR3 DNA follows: TGTGCCAGCAGTGCTAGCGGGAGTACGAATGAGCAGTTCTTC.

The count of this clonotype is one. This chain's CDR3 is CASSQGAGNTIYF. The CDR3 DNA sequence: TGTGCCAGCAGCCAAGGGGCGGGAAACACCATATATTTT. This sequence joins TRBV3-1 and TRBJ1-3; the D is unclear. The germline V and J ends were trimmed by 1 base and 4 bases, with 5 bases remaining between them. CDR3 length: 13 amino acids. Germline CDR1 and CDR2: LGHDT and YNNKEL (reference sequence).

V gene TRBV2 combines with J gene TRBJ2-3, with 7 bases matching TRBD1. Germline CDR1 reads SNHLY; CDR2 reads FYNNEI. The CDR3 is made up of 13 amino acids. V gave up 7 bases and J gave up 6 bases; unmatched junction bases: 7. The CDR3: CASTRGRRDTQYF. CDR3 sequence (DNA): TGTGCCAGCACGAGGGGGCGAAGGGATACGCAGTATTTT.

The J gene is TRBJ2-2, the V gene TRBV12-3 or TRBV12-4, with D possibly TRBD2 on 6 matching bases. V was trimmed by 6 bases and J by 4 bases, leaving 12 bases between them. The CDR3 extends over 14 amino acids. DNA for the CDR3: TGTGCCAGCAGCCCCGGGAGCATCACCGGGGAGCTGTTTTTT. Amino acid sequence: CASSPGSITGELFF.

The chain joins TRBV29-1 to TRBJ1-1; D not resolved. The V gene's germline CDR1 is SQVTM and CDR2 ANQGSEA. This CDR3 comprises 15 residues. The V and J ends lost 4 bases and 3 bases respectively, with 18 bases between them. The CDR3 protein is CSVGAPERGDTEAFF. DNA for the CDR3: TGCAGCGTTGGAGCCCCTGAACGGGGAGACACTGAAGCTTTCTTT.

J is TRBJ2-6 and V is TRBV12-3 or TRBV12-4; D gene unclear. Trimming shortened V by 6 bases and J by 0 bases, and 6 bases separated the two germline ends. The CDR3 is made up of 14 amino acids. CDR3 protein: CASRRSSGANVLTF. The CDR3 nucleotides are TGTGCCAGCAGACGGAGCTCTGGGGCCAACGTCCTGACTTTC.

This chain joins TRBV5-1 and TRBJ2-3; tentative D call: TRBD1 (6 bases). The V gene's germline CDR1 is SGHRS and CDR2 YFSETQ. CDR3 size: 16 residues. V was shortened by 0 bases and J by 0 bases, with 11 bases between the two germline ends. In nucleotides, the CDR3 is TGCGCCAGCAGCTTGGGGGGGCGCGGAAGCACAGATACGCAGTATTTT. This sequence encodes CASSLGGRGSTDTQYF.

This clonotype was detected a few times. This CDR3 reads CASSTPNRRGRRRGYF. CDR3 coding DNA: TGTGCCAGCAGCACCCCTAATCGCCGGGGCCGTCGACGCGGGTACTTC. This sequence joins TRBV21-1 and TRBJ2-7; the table's TRBD2 call for D was not verified on the DNA. TRBV21-1 is a pseudogene. CDR3 length: 16 residues.

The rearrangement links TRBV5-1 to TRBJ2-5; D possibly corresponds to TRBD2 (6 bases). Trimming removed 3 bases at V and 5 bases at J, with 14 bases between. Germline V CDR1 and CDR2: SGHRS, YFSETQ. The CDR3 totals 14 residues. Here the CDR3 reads CASSSGSAGETQYF. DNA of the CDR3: TGCGCCAGCAGCTCTGGGTCGGCGGGGGAGACCCAGTACTTC.

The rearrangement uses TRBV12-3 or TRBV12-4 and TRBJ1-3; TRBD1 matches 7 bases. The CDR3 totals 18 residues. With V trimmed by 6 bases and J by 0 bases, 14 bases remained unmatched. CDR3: CASSVGGLPYYSGNTIYF. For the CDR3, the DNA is TGTGCCAGCAGCGTAGGGGGCCTTCCATACTACTCTGGAAACACCATATATTTT.

The CDR3 reads CASSFRASRSYEQYF. The DNA of the CDR3 is TGTGCCAGCAGTTTTCGGGCTAGCCGTTCCTACGAGCAGTACTTC. This chain joins TRBV12-3 or TRBV12-4 and TRBJ2-7, with D possibly TRBD2 on 5 matching bases. This CDR3 has 15 amino acids. V lost 3 bases and J 1 base, leaving 13 bases between the germline ends.

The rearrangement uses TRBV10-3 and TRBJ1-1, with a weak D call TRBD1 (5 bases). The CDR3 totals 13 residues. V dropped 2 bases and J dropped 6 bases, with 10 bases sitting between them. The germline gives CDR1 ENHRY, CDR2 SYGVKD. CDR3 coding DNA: TGTGCCATCAGTGAGGGCAGGGACTCTGAAGCTTTCTTT. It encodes CAISEGRDSEAFF.